This TCR beta chain was recovered during a study of blood T cell repertoires in COVID-19. About the research overall: Nucleic acid was either cDNA or gDNA, and it came from T cells, B-cell-depleted T cells, or PBMCs.

Original handling: Amplified reference gene primers provided the basis for estimating nucleated cell counts. This table comes from immunoSEQ multiplex PCR, and its TCRdb copy is limited to in-frame clones, with some not included. V, J and clone size are taken as reported in that table, and D and trimming were inferred from the DNA itself. The sample shows under 300,000 clones, roughly 80% of them seen only once. The material sequenced was peripheral blood. This clonotype was sampled from a woman of 80 years or more with active or convalescent COVID-19.

CDR3 sequence: CATSDPGTGVTGELFF. CDR3 nucleotides: TGTGCCACCAGTGACCCCGGGACAGGGGTCACCGGGGAGCTGTTTTTT. The V call is TRBV24-1, the J call TRBJ2-2, with 10 bases that match TRBD1. This CDR3 is 16 amino acids long. Germline lookup yields CDR1 KGHDR and CDR2 SFDVKD. Trimming removed 4 bases from V and 4 bases from J; junction bases left unmatched: 5.